One sample yielded the 28 T cell receptor beta chains listed below, sequenced in a study of cytomegalovirus exposure and HLA in healthy donors. The study ran its PCR with 60 Vbeta and 13 Jbeta primers. Here immunoSEQ multiplex PCR was the method, and the copy in TCRdb shows in-frame clones only, minus some. Counted here are 50,000 to 75,000 clones, about four fifths occurring once; the ten biggest clones make up roughly 3.5%. The sequenced sample consisted of PBMCs. The origin of the receptors is a woman in her thirties or forties in good health and CMV-seronegative.

The chain is built from TRBV11-3 and TRBJ2-5; the match to TRBD1 covers 7 bases. The CDR3 length is 13 residues. Germline V lookup: CDR1 SGHNT, CDR2 YENEEA. Losses at the gene ends were 4 bases for V and 1 base for J; bases not matched to a gene: 0. As DNA, the CDR3 is TGTGCCAGCAGCTGGACAGGCCAAGAGACCCAGTACTTC. This translates into CASSWTGQETQYF.

This chain connects TRBV7-9 to TRBJ1-4, with a possible D match to TRBD1 (6 bases). The CDR3 is 15 residues long. Trimming shortened V by 5 bases and J by 3 bases, and 13 bases separated the two germline ends. CDR1 and CDR2 (germline): SEHNR, FQNEAQ (reference sequence). The CDR3 region has the DNA TGTGCCAGCAGCCCTGAACAGGGTCCTAATGAAAAACTGTTTTTT. Encoded protein: CASSPEQGPNEKLFF. The whole variable domain, remainder taken from reference TRBV7-9 and TRBJ1-4, is DTGVSQNPRHKITKRGQNVTFRCDPISEHNRLYWYRQTLGQGPEFLTYFQNEAQLEKSRLLSDRFSAERPKGSFSTLEIQRTEQGDSAMYLCASSPEQGPNEKLFFGSGTQLSVL.

J is TRBJ1-2 and V is TRBV5-1; the D is unclear. This CDR3 has 16 residues. The V and J ends lost 0 bases and 2 bases respectively, with 14 bases between them. Germline assignment: CDR1 SGHRS and CDR2 YFSETQ. The CDR3 is CASSLGAGEFNYGYTF. The CDR3, as DNA: TGCGCCAGCAGCTTGGGGGCAGGTGAATTCAACTATGGCTACACCTTC.

This clone was detected only a few times. The V call is TRBV4-3, the J call TRBJ2-7, with 7 bases that match TRBD2. Per the germline V gene, CDR1 is LGHNA and CDR2 is YSLEER. V dropped 5 bases and J dropped 0; count of bases not matched to a gene: 4. The CDR3 is 14 amino acids. The CDR3, as DNA: TGCGCCAGCAGCGATGGACTAGTCTCCTACGAGCAGTACTTC. Translation: CASSDGLVSYEQYF.

CDR3 region: CASTDQGAYSNQPQHF. The CDR3 nucleotides read TGTGCCAGCACCGACCAGGGGGCGTATAGCAATCAGCCCCAGCATTTT. The chain joins TRBV19 to TRBJ1-5; TRBD1 agrees at 8 bases. The CDR3 runs to 16 residues. The germline V gene has CDR1 LNHDA and CDR2 SQIVND (reference sequence). Germline trimming cut 9 bases from V and 0 bases from J; bases unmatched to any gene: 10.

This clone was seen a single time. The junction departs from germline at one end; a sequencing error may be responsible. The chain joins TRBV7-9 to TRBJ1-3; 7 bases are shared with TRBD1. CDR1 is SEHNR, CDR2 FQNEAQ, per germline (reference sequence). CDR3 length equals 14 residues. CDR3 region: CSSRVTGDGNTIYF. CDR3 in DNA: TGTTCCAGCAGAGTCACAGGGGATGGAAACACCATATATTTT.

This sequence joins TRBV5-6 and TRBJ2-3, with 9 bases aligning to TRBD1. Germline-derived CDR1 and CDR2 are SGHDT and YYEEEE. There are 17 residues in the CDR3. After removal of 0 bases from V and 4 bases from J, the junction contained 9 bases not matched to a gene. CDR3 residues: CASSLATTGGAADTQYF. The DNA of the CDR3 is TGTGCCAGCAGCTTGGCAACTACAGGGGGCGCGGCAGATACGCAGTATTTT. Looking up the rest from reference TRBV5-6 and TRBJ2-3 gives the full variable domain: DAGVTQSPTHLIKTRGQQVTLRCSPKSGHDTVSWYQQALGQGPQFIFQYYEEEERQRGNFPDRFSGHQFPNYSSELNVNALLLGDSALYLCASSLATTGGAADTQYFGPGTRLTVL.

J is TRBJ2-7 and V is TRBV18; 9 bases agree with TRBD1. The CDR3 is 14 residues long. Germline V CDR1 and CDR2: KGHSH, LQKENI. J was trimmed by 3 bases and V by 2 bases; bases with no gene match: 2. CDR3 nucleotides: TGTGCCAGCTCACCAAGGGACAGGGTCTACGAGCAGTACTTC. Protein product: CASSPRDRVYEQYF.

The rearrangement links TRBV11-3 to TRBJ1-3, with D uncertain. The germline CDR1 and CDR2 sequences are SGHNT and YENEEA. Trimming removed 1 base at V and 8 bases at J, with 12 bases between. This CDR3 is 14 amino acids long. In DNA, the CDR3 is TGTGCCAGCAGCTTAGGCAGGTCGACGGACACCATATATTTT. This codes for CASSLGRSTDTIYF.

The chain links TRBV6-6 to TRBJ1-2; TRBD1 aligns across 12 bases. With V trimmed by 6 bases and J by 3 bases, 2 bases remained unmatched. The CDR3 sequence is 14 residues long. The germline CDR1 and CDR2 sequences are MNHNY and SVGAGI (reference sequence). CDR3: CASRGTGGDYGYTF. As DNA, the CDR3 is TGTGCCAGCAGGGGGACAGGGGGCGACTATGGCTACACCTTC.

The CDR3 spells CASSDMEGGLAGEDTQYF. The CDR3 nucleotides read TGTGCCAGCAGTGATATGGAGGGGGGACTAGCGGGAGAAGATACGCAGTATTTT. The rearrangement uses TRBV25-1 and TRBJ2-3; 14 bases are shared with TRBD2. V was pared by 3 bases and J by 5 bases, with 10 bases of the junction left unmatched. There are 18 residues in the CDR3. The germline V gene encodes CDR1 MGHDK and CDR2 SYGVNS.

This clone was counted a few times. The chain is built from TRBV2 and TRBJ2-1; D possibly corresponds to TRBD2 (6 bases). Trimming took off 8 bases at V and 5 bases at J, with 13 bases between the two ends. Germline V gives CDR1 SNHLY, CDR2 FYNNEI. This CDR3 spans 13 amino acids. CDR3 DNA: TGTGCCAGCCGGGACTTCCTTCACAATGAGCAGTTCTTC. It specifies CASRDFLHNEQFF.

This clone was detected only once. The chain joins TRBV9 to TRBJ2-1, with TRBD2 matching over 8 bases. V lost 3 bases to trimming and J lost 3 bases; unmatched junction nucleotides: 5. Germline CDR1 and CDR2: SGDLS and YYNGEE. This CDR3 spans 15 amino acids. The CDR3 region has the DNA TGTGCCAGCAGCGAGACTAGCGCCCTCTACAATGAGCAGTTCTTC. Protein sequence: CASSETSALYNEQFF. Filled out from reference TRBV9 and TRBJ2-1, the complete variable domain reads DSGVTQTPKHLITATGQRVTLRCSPRSGDLSVYWYQQSLDQGLQFLIQYYNGEERAKGNILERFSAQQFPDLHSELNLSSLELGDSALYFCASSETSALYNEQFFGPGTRLTVL.

CDR3 loop: CASSLASSQEAFF. The CDR3 DNA is TGCGCCAGCAGCTTGGCCTCCAGTCAAGAAGCTTTCTTT. This rearrangement joins TRBV5-1 to TRBJ1-1; D remains ambiguous. Germline CDR1 and CDR2: SGHRS and YFSETQ. The CDR3 runs 13 residues. V shed 0 bases and J shed 8 bases, with 11 bases lying between them.

This clone was detected once. The genes are TRBV14 and TRBJ2-1; D possibly corresponds to TRBD2 (5 bases). The CDR3 covers 15 residues. V gave up 4 bases and J gave up 0 bases, with 10 bases separating them. Germline V CDR1 and CDR2: SGHDN, FVKESK. The CDR3 DNA reads TGTGCCAGCAGCCGTTTGGGGAGCTCCTACAATGAGCAGTTCTTC. It encodes CASSRLGSSYNEQFF.

The chain has TRBV19 and TRBJ2-3, with 10 bases fitting TRBD2. Germline V CDR1 and CDR2: LNHDA, SQIVND (reference sequence). There are 15 residues in the CDR3. The trim removed 5 bases at V and 1 base at J, leaving 3 bases unmatched. DNA for the CDR3: TGTGCCAGTAGTGCCACTAGCGGGGGCACAGATACGCAGTATTTT. The encoded protein is CASSATSGGTDTQYF.

The rearrangement links TRBV28 to TRBJ1-1, with TRBD1 as a possible D gene (5 bases). V lost 3 bases, J lost 1 base, and 9 bases lay in between. Germline assignment: CDR1 MDHEN and CDR2 SYDVKM. CDR3 length: 14 amino acids. CDR3 residues: CASSLGPGNTEAFF. Written as DNA, the CDR3 is TGTGCCAGCAGTTTGGGGCCAGGGAACACTGAAGCTTTCTTT.

The gene calls are TRBV5-1 and TRBJ2-3; weak D call: TRBD2 (5 bases). The CDR3 runs to 14 residues. V shed 0 bases and J shed 5 bases, with 10 bases lying between them. From germline, CDR1 is SGHRS and CDR2 YFSETQ. The CDR3 sequence is CASSLARLRDTQYF. The CDR3 DNA reads TGCGCCAGCAGCTTGGCCAGACTACGAGATACGCAGTATTTT.

There are a few counts of this clone. V is TRBV6-6 and J is TRBJ2-1; TRBD1 might be the D (5 bases). The CDR3 runs 13 residues. V was shortened by 3 bases and J by 5 bases, with 8 bases between the two germline ends. Germline V gene lookup returns CDR1 MNHNY and CDR2 SVGAGI (reference sequence). The CDR3 DNA sequence: TGTGCCAGCAGTTATCAGGGCGACAATGAGCAGTTCTTC. This encodes CASSYQGDNEQFF.

This chain connects TRBV7-3 to TRBJ2-1; D gene uncertain. This CDR3 has 14 amino acids. V shed 5 bases and J shed 5 bases, with 13 bases lying between them. Germline loops: CDR1 SGHTA, CDR2 FQGTGA. DNA for the CDR3: TGTGCCAGCAGCCCCCGTCATCAGAACAATGAGCAGTTCTTC. It codes for CASSPRHQNNEQFF.

The V and J genes are TRBV5-5 and TRBJ2-7; maybe TRBD2 (6 bases). The CDR3 is made up of 15 amino acids. The ends were cut back, 3 bases at V and 3 bases at J, with 16 bases in the middle. Germline CDR1 SGHKS, CDR2 YYEKEE (reference sequence). The CDR3 DNA sequence: TGTGCCAGCAGCTCCAACCCCGGGGGTTTCTACGAGCAGTACTTC. As protein: CASSSNPGGFYEQYF.

This clone was recorded only once. V usage is TRBV7-9 and J usage is TRBJ2-7, with a weak D call TRBD1 (6 bases). V shed 5 bases and J shed 5 bases, with 13 bases lying between them. Germline loops: CDR1 SEHNR, CDR2 FQNEAQ (reference sequence). The CDR3 loop spans 13 amino acids. DNA of the CDR3: TGTGCCAGCAGCATACAGGGAGTGGACGAGCAGTACTTC. Its protein product is CASSIQGVDEQYF.

The V call is TRBV7-9, the J call TRBJ2-1; unclear D gene. This CDR3 comprises 14 residues. The ends were cut back, 4 bases at V and 4 bases at J, with 11 bases in the middle. Germline CDR1 reads SEHNR; CDR2 reads FQNEAQ (reference sequence). The CDR3 protein is CASSSSTEYNEQFF. CDR3 DNA: TGTGCCAGCAGCTCCAGCACAGAGTACAATGAGCAGTTCTTC. Complete variable domain (other parts from reference TRBV7-9 and TRBJ2-1): DTGVSQNPRHKITKRGQNVTFRCDPISEHNRLYWYRQTLGQGPEFLTYFQNEAQLEKSRLLSDRFSAERPKGSFSTLEIQRTEQGDSAMYLCASSSSTEYNEQFFGPGTRLTVL.

The genes are TRBV19 and TRBJ2-1, with TRBD2 as a possible D gene (5 bases). Trimming shortened V by 10 bases and J by 0 bases, and 16 bases separated the two germline ends. This CDR3 is built from 15 residues. Germline V lookup: CDR1 LNHDA, CDR2 SQIVND (reference sequence). The CDR3 protein is CATTPPGYSYNEQFF. Here the CDR3 DNA reads TGTGCCACCACTCCACCGGGATACTCCTACAATGAGCAGTTCTTC.

The table lists this clone with a few counts. CDR3: CASSLLAGASYEQYF. CDR3 DNA: TGCGCCAGCAGTCTTCTAGCGGGAGCTTCCTACGAGCAGTACTTC. The chain uses TRBV10-2 and TRBJ2-7; TRBD2 agrees at 10 bases. Losses at the gene ends were 5 bases for V and 1 base for J; bases not matched to a gene: 5. The V gene's germline CDR1 is WSHSY and CDR2 SAAADI. The CDR3 sequence is 15 residues long.

The chain couples TRBV4-1 to TRBJ2-1; the match to TRBD2 covers 13 bases. The V gene end was trimmed by 3 bases and the J gene end by 8 bases; junction bases not matched to a gene: 10. The CDR3 has 17 residues. The germline gives CDR1 MGHRA, CDR2 YSYEKL. DNA of the CDR3: TGCGCCAGCAGCCATATCCCCGGGACTAGCGGGACCCATGAGCAGTTCTTC. Protein product: CASSHIPGTSGTHEQFF.

The rearrangement joins TRBV2 to TRBJ1-2, with a possible D match to TRBD1 (6 bases). The CDR3 runs 15 residues. Looked up from germline, CDR1 is SNHLY and CDR2 is FYNNEI. V was cut by 4 bases and J by 0 bases, with 12 bases left in between. CDR3 bases: TGTGCCAGCAGTGTTCAGGGACAAACTAACTATGGCTACACCTTC. As protein: CASSVQGQTNYGYTF.

Notes on this clone: Different DNA sequences within this sample yield the same CDR3. The J gene is TRBJ1-2, the V gene TRBV7-2; a weak D match, TRBD1 (5 bases). Germline V lookup: CDR1 SGHTA, CDR2 FQGNSA. There are 16 residues in the CDR3. The V and J ends lost 5 bases and 2 bases respectively, with 18 bases between them. The chain's CDR3 is CASSLGDDRPNYGYTF. Written as DNA, the CDR3 is TGTGCCAGCAGCCTAGGAGATGACAGACCAAACTATGGCTACACCTTC. The variable domain in full, completed from reference TRBV7-2 and TRBJ1-2, reads GAGVSQSPSNKVTEKGKDVELRCDPISGHTALYWYRQSLGQGLEFLIYFQGNSAPDKSGLPSDRFSAERTGGSVSTLTIQRTQQEDSAVYLCASSLGDDRPNYGYTFGSGTRLTVV.